The rows below give T cell receptor beta chains drawn from one sample of a study of beta chain features in type 1 diabetes. Sequencing used immunoSEQ multiplex PCR; TCRdb keeps in-frame clones, though not all of them. The data show over 700,000 clones, with roughly a sixth seen just once and 0.02% to 0.03% held by the top ten. The sample was naive CD4+ T cells from blood. These TCRs come from a woman in her late teens or twenties in good health. CDR3s include the opening cysteine and the closing phenylalanine or tryptophan. A D gene is named only where the DNA matches it firmly. Size is stated for part of the rows, as once, few or many counts, or as a class when the clone is expanded.

TRBJ1-2 - TRBV6-6 - CASSHGGSVYGYTF TGTGCCAGCAGTCACGGAGGTTCCGTCTATGGCTACACCTTC
TRBJ2-3 - TRBV5-1 - CASSQEAGAPDTQYF TGCGCCAGCAGCCAGGAAGCAGGAGCTCCAGATACGCAGTATTTT
TRBJ2-1 few TRBV5-1 TRBD2 CASSPSPALAGGSYNEQFF TGCGCCAGCAGCCCCTCCCCGGCCCTAGCGGGAGGGTCCTACAATGAGCAGTTCTTC
TRBJ1-2 - TRBV5-4 TRBD1 CASSRILETGDYGYTF TGTGCCAGCAGCCGTATCCTGGAAACAGGGGATTATGGCTACACCTTC
TRBJ2-1 - TRBV2 - CASLTMVAYNEQFF TGTGCCAGCCTGACAATGGTCGCCTACAATGAGCAGTTCTTC
TRBJ2-5 - TRBV6-5 - CASSYGKRGETQYF TGTGCCAGCAGTTACGGCAAACGCGGGGAGACCCAGTACTTC
TRBJ2-1 - TRBV13 TRBD1 CASSSWTGINEQFF TGTGCCAGCAGCTCCTGGACAGGAATTAATGAGCAGTTCTTC
TRBJ2-1 - TRBV7-2 TRBD1 CASSQTGTGDEQFF TGTGCCAGCAGCCAGACCGGGACAGGTGATGAGCAGTTCTTC
TRBJ2-3 few TRBV6-5 TRBD2 CASSRLAGRTDTQYF TGTGCCAGCAGCCGACTAGCGGGTCGCACAGATACGCAGTATTTT
TRBJ2-7 few TRBV4-3 TRBD2 CASSLGLAGPYEQYF TGCGCCAGCAGCCTCGGACTAGCGGGCCCCTACGAGCAGTACTTC
TRBJ2-5 - TRBV5-4 - CASSPRATGRKTQYF TGTGCCAGCAGCCCGAGGGCCACGGGCCGGAAGACCCAGTACTTC
TRBJ2-3 - TRBV6-5 - CASRAGQARDTQYF TGTGCCAGCAGAGCGGGACAGGCAAGGGATACGCAGTATTTT
TRBJ2-7 - TRBV18 - CASSPEVTYEQYF TGTGCCAGCTCACCGGAGGTGACCTACGAGCAGTACTTC
TRBJ1-5 - TRBV19 TRBD1 CASRKGQGSLVDQPQHF TGTGCCAGTAGGAAGGGACAGGGGAGTTTGGTTGACCAGCCCCAGCATTTT
TRBJ2-6 - TRBV4-3 TRBD2 CASSQSSGRVSGANVLTF TGCGCCAGCAGCCAATCTAGCGGGAGAGTGTCTGGGGCCAACGTCCTGACTTTC
TRBJ2-2 few TRBV9 - CASSVVGGTGELFF TGTGCCAGCAGCGTAGTCGGGGGCACCGGGGAGCTGTTTTTT
TRBJ2-2 - TRBV7-3 TRBD2 CASSLGLAETGELFF TGTGCCAGCAGCCTGGGACTAGCGGAGACCGGGGAGCTGTTTTTT
TRBJ2-7 few TRBV21-1 - CASSKGLQVTWQYF TGTGCCAGCAGCAAGGGTCTTCAGGTGACTTGGCAGTACTTC
TRBJ2-3 - TRBV6-5 - CASGSGDTQYF TGTGCCAGCGGATCAGGAGATACGCAGTATTTT
TRBJ1-2 few TRBV15 - CATSRAPGQRYTF TGTGCCACCAGCAGAGCCCCCGGACAGCGCTACACCTTC
TRBJ2-1 few TRBV27 - CASSSEWGEQFF TGTGCCAGCAGTTCCGAATGGGGTGAGCAGTTCTTC
TRBJ2-3 - TRBV20-1 TRBD2 CSAQRLAGQYF TGCAGTGCGCAAAGACTAGCGGGGCAGTATTTT
TRBJ2-1 few TRBV20-1 - CSARGSNEQFF TGCAGTGCTAGGGGGTCGAATGAGCAGTTCTTC
TRBJ1-2 few TRBV20-1 - CSATTVDGYTF TGCAGTGCCACGACGGTGGATGGCTACACCTTC
TRBJ2-7 few TRBV13 - CASSLGYAYEQYF TGTGCCAGCAGCTTAGGTTACGCCTACGAGCAGTACTTC
TRBJ2-5 - TRBV4-2 - CASSQDPRRRVGETQYF TGTGCCAGCAGCCAAGATCCTCGACGACGGGTCGGGGAGACCCAGTACTTC
TRBJ2-7 few TRBV21-1 - CASSKARTGVDEQYF TGTGCCAGCAGCAAAGCTAGGACAGGGGTCGACGAGCAGTACTTC
TRBJ1-1 - TRBV28 - CASSFKARVAFF TGTGCCAGCAGTTTCAAGGCCCGGGTGGCTTTCTTT
TRBJ2-1 few TRBV7-9 - CASSLASDPSNEQFF TGTGCCAGCAGCTTAGCTTCGGATCCATCCAATGAGCAGTTCTTC
TRBJ1-1 few TRBV11-2 TRBD1 CASSRDRNTEAFF TGTGCCAGCAGTCGGGACAGGAACACTGAAGCTTTCTTT
TRBJ1-1 - TRBV6-5 - CASSPGGPRIEAFF TGTGCCAGCAGCCCCGGAGGTCCTAGGATTGAAGCTTTCTTT
TRBJ2-2 - TRBV19 - CASSTGPGGELFF TGTGCCAGTAGTACAGGTCCTGGCGGGGAGCTGTTTTTT
TRBJ1-2 - TRBV6-5 - CASSYRDGNYGYTF TGTGCCAGCAGTTATCGGGACGGAAACTATGGCTACACCTTC
TRBJ2-3 - TRBV4-2 TRBD2 CASSRRLAGQVDTQYF TGTGCCAGCAGCCGCCGACTAGCGGGGCAGGTAGATACGCAGTATTTT
TRBJ1-5 - TRBV28 - CASTARDQPQHF TGTGCCAGCACCGCGAGGGATCAGCCCCAGCATTTT
TRBJ2-2 few TRBV5-4 - CASSLAGGPNTGELFF TGTGCCAGCAGCTTGGCTGGGGGTCCGAACACCGGGGAGCTGTTTTTT
TRBJ2-7 few TRBV4-3 TRBD1 CASSQGLGQGYEQYF TGCGCCAGCAGCCAAGGTTTAGGACAGGGCTACGAGCAGTACTTC
TRBJ2-3 few TRBV7-2 - CASSDPGRRVASDTQYF TGTGCCAGCAGCGACCCCGGGAGACGGGTAGCTTCAGATACGCAGTATTTT
TRBJ2-5 - TRBV7-9 - CASSPAVGETQYF TGTGCCAGCAGCCCAGCGGTGGGAGAGACCCAGTACTTC
TRBJ2-5 few TRBV11-2 TRBD2 CASASGTSGEETQYF TGTGCCAGCGCAAGTGGGACTAGCGGGGAAGAGACCCAGTACTTC
TRBJ1-1 few TRBV7-9 TRBD1 CASSSSIHRGNTEAFF TGTGCCAGCAGCAGTTCGATACACAGGGGGAACACTGAAGCTTTCTTT
TRBJ2-2 few TRBV19 - CASSIGRFTTGELFF TGTGCCAGTAGTATAGGCCGGTTCACCACCGGGGAGCTGTTTTTT
TRBJ2-3 - TRBV9 TRBD2 CASSVGGTSDTQYF TGTGCCAGCAGCGTGGGGGGGACCTCAGATACGCAGTATTTT
TRBJ2-5 few TRBV11-3 TRBD2 CASSFGTREKGETQYF TGTGCCAGCAGCTTCGGGACTAGAGAAAAAGGGGAGACCCAGTACTTC
TRBJ2-6 - TRBV9 - CASSVVPMANVLTF TGTGCCAGCAGCGTAGTCCCGATGGCCAACGTCCTGACTTTC
TRBJ2-7 few TRBV4-2 TRBD2 CASSQATAGTSLYEQYF TGTGCCAGCAGCCAAGCGACGGCCGGGACTAGCTTATACGAGCAGTACTTC
TRBJ2-7 few TRBV6-1 - CASSEVRQYF TGTGCCAGCAGTGAAGTACGGCAGTACTTC
TRBJ2-7 - TRBV27 TRBD2 CASRLAGGTSYEQYF TGTGCCAGCAGACTAGCGGGGGGAACCTCCTACGAGCAGTACTTC
TRBJ2-2 few TRBV5-1 TRBD1 CASSEGQGTGELFF TGCGCCAGCAGCGAGGGACAGGGGACCGGGGAGCTGTTTTTT
TRBJ1-1 - TRBV6-6 - CASNRGRNTEAFF TGTGCCAGCAATCGGGGGAGGAACACTGAAGCTTTCTTT
TRBJ2-7 - TRBV7-2 TRBD1 CASSRTRQGVSYEQYF TGTGCCAGCAGCCGGACAAGACAGGGGGTTTCCTACGAGCAGTACTTC
TRBJ2-5 - TRBV7-2 - CASSLRATQETQYF TGTGCCAGCAGCTTAAGGGCGACCCAAGAGACCCAGTACTTC
TRBJ2-7 - TRBV7-9 - CASSLVAGFNSEQYF TGTGCCAGCAGCTTAGTCGCCGGGTTTAACTCCGAGCAGTACTTC
TRBJ2-7 - TRBV6-5 - CASSYSRQYSEQYF TGTGCCAGCAGTTACTCAAGACAGTACTCCGAGCAGTACTTC
TRBJ1-1 - TRBV7-2 - CASSFWVEMNTEAFF TGTGCCAGCAGTTTTTGGGTGGAAATGAACACTGAAGCTTTCTTT
TRBJ2-2 - TRBV7-2 - CASSLTQTNTGELFF TGTGCCAGCAGCTTAACTCAAACGAACACCGGGGAGCTGTTTTTT
TRBJ1-4 - TRBV7-9 - CASSLRGGEKLFF TGTGCCAGCAGCTTACGGGGGGGTGAAAAACTGTTTTTT
TRBJ1-5 - TRBV19 - CASSRGDRPQPQHF TGTGCCAGTAGTAGGGGTGACAGGCCCCAGCCCCAGCATTTT
TRBJ2-1 few TRBV7-2 - CASSLYSDGEQFF TGTGCCAGCAGCTTATATAGCGACGGAGAGCAGTTCTTC